This record looks at one T cell receptor (beta chain) sequence and its context. This sample was included in a study of T cells in Graves' hyperthyroidism and ophthalmopathy. RNA transcripts gave rise to amplified TCR beta CDR3 regions. RT-PCR in the first round (using the HTBI primer set) targeted the TCR CDR3. TCRdb itself ran the multiplex PCR reads through MiXCR, one entry per CDR3 protein. This table has around 300,000 distinct CDR3 sequences, 13% appearing once. V was pared by 1 base and J by 5 bases, with 12 bases between. The V gene's germline CDR1 is LNHDA and CDR2 SQIVND (reference sequence). This CDR3 has 15 residues.

Sequencing used blood. This sequence was found in a woman aged 25 to 39 with Graves' hyperthyroidism that later progressed to Graves' ophthalmopathy. The rearrangement joins TRBV19 to TRBJ1-5; D remains unclear. DNA of the CDR3: TGTGCCAGTAGTATAGTCAGAGGGAGCGATCAGCCCCAGCATTTT. This gives the protein CASSIVRGSDQPQHF.